The entry that follows covers one T cell receptor (beta chain) sequence. Its cognate antigen is unknown. These data come from a study of T cells in localized non-small cell lung cancer. The study, taken as a whole, reports: Of the top 100 tumor clones, median around 60 were in adjacent lung, 25 to 35 among its top 100. Increased T cell density in blood showed an association with longer overall survival.

Only in-frame clones appear in the TCRdb table, and some are missing; sequencing was by immunoSEQ multiplex PCR. In the table there are about 76,000 clones, approximately 84% of which are singletons. The TCR comes from a female donor of 60 years or more with stage I lung adenocarcinoma. The sequences come from peripheral blood, collected before any cancer treatment.

The CDR3 nucleotides are TGTGCCAGCAGTGCAGGCGTCCGACAGGGGGACGGGGAGCTGTTTTTT. It yields the protein CASSAGVRQGDGELFF. V and J are TRBV6-1 and TRBJ2-2, with TRBD1 matching over 9 bases. This CDR3 is 16 amino acids long. Germline assignment: CDR1 MNHNS and CDR2 SASEGT. V trimming: 4 bases; J trimming: 7 bases; junction bases outside the gene matches: 10.